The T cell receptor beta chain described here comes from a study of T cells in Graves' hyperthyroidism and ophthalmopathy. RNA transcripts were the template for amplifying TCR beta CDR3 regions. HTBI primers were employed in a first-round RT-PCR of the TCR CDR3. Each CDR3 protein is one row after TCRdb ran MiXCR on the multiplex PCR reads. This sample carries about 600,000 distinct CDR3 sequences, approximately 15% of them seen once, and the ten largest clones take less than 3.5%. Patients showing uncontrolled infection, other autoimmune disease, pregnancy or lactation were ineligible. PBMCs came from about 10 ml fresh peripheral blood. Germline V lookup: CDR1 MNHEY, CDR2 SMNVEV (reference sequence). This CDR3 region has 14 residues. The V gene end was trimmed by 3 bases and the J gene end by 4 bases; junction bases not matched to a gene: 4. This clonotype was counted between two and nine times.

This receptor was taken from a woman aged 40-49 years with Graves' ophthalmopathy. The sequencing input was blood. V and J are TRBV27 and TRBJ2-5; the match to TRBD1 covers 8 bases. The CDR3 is CASSFDRGGETQYF. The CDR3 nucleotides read TGTGCCAGCAGTTTCGACAGGGGAGGAGAGACCCAGTACTTC.